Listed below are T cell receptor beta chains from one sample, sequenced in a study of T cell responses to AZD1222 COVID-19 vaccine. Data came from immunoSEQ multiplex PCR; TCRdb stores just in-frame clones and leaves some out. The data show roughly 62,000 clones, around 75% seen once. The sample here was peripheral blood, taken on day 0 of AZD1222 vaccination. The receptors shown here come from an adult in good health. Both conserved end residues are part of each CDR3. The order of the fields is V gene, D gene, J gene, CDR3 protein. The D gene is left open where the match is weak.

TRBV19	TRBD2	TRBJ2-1	CASSIDSGGAPYNEQFF
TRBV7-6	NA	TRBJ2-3	CASSQGYGGGTDTQYF
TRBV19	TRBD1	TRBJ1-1	CASSGTGGTEAFF
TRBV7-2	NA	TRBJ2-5	CASSKGQETQYF
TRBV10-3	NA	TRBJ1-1	CAIRTGTPNTEAFF
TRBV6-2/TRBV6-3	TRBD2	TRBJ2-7	CASSSPLAGVYEQYF
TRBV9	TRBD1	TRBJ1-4	CASSPDLNRGEKLFF
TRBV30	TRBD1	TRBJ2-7	CAWSARGQTREQYF
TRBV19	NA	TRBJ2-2	CASSHRGVSGAGELFF
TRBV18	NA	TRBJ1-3	CASSPPSGAFGNTIYF
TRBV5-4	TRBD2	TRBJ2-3	CASSLDLAGAISTDTQYF
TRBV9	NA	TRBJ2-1	CASSVVGQAYNEQFF
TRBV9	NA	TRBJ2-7	CASSVGGGGDEQYF
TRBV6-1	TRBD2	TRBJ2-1	CASSENLAGAYNEQFF
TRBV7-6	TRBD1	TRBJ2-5	CASSSPDRANQETQYF
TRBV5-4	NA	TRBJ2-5	CASSRGGETQYF
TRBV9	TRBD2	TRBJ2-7	CASGGGTSYEQYF
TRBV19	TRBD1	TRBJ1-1	CASSQRTGSMNTEAFF
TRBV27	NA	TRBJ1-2	CASKQGTLGYTF
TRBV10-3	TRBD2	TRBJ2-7	CAISGDYSISGEQYF
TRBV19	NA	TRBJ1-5	CASSISETSYQPQHF
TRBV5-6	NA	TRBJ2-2	CASSKGTSGPGELFF
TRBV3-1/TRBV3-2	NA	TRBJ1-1	CASSQAPNIEAFF
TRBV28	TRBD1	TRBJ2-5	CASRGGQGRQETQYF
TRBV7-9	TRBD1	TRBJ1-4	CASSLGGWDSREKLFF
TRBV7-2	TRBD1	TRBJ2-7	CASSSGQGYSYEQYF
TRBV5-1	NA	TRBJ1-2	CASSLAVPKAPYYGYTF
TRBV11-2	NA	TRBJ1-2	CASSSPRERYGYTF
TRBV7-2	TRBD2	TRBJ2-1	CASSSRLAGEQFF
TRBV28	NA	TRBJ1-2	CASNHGDLYGYTF
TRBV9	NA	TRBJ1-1	CASSEDPGGTEAFF
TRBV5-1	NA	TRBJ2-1	CASSLAGTSLQFF
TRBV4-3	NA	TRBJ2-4	CASSHSGENIQYF
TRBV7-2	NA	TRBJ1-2	CASSAGRNYGYTF
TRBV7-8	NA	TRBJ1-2	CASSLEGVGTNGYTF
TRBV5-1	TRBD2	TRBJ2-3	CASSPGRGPDTQYF
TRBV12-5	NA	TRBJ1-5	CASGPGQPGQPQHF
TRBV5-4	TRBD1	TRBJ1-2	CASSSSGTGWNPGYTF
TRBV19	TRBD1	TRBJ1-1	CASSNIRTGGEAFF
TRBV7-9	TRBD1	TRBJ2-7	CASSPIRQGSYEQYF
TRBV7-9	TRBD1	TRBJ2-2	CASSPGQGYTGELFF
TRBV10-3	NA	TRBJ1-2	CAISLDRRGYTF
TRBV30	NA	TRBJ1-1	CAWSLDPGTEAFF
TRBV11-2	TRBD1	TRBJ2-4	CASSKPTGGGNIQYF
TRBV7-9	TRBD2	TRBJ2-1	CASSSGLAGINEQFF
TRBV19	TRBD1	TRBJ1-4	CASSLWTGGEKLFF
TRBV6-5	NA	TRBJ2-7	CANSGGGRSYEQYF
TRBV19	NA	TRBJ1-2	CASSRQANYGYTF